The 29 T cell receptor beta chains reported below all come from one sample, sequenced in a study of shared clonotypes between healthy human individuals. Selected positively for CCR7 and CD45RO-negative, naive CD8 cells excluded terminally differentiated effector memory CD45RA+ cells. Libraries were prepared by immunoSEQ multiplex PCR; TCRdb keeps only in-frame clonotypes and omits some of them. This sample has around 2.1 million clones, with roughly 91% found just once. The sample was naive CD8+ T cells from PBMCs. These TCRs come from a man aged 18 to 29 in good health. Some clones in this sample may be carry-over from other donors' samples.

This chain connects TRBV4-1 to TRBJ2-7, with 9 positions matching TRBD1. Trimming took 3 bases from V and 2 from J; bases not matched to a gene: 5. The CDR3 has 15 amino acids. Germline CDR1 MGHRA, CDR2 YSYEKL. The CDR3 spells CASSQTGTGPYEQYF. The CDR3 DNA is TGCGCCAGCAGCCAGACCGGGACAGGGCCCTACGAGCAGTACTTC.

This clone was observed once. The chain has TRBV7-9 and TRBJ2-7, with D possibly being TRBD2 (6 bases). The CDR3 totals 14 residues. V was cut by 5 bases and J by 1 base, with 12 bases left in between. Germline V CDR1 and CDR2: SEHNR, FQNEAQ (reference sequence). CDR3 DNA sequence: TGTGCCAGCAGCCCGGGGGATTTTTCCTACGAGCAGTACTTC. Translating it yields CASSPGDFSYEQYF.

This sequence joins TRBV6-5 and TRBJ2-1, with D unresolved. The germline CDR1 and CDR2 sequences are MNHEY and SVGAGI. Trimming shortened V by 6 bases and J by 5 bases, and 8 bases separated the two germline ends. This CDR3 contains 12 residues. CDR3 coding DNA: TGTGCCAGCAGGGAAATAAACAATGAGCAGTTCTTC. Its translation is CASREINNEQFF.

J is TRBJ1-5 and V is TRBV6-6, with TRBD1 matching over 8 bases. Germline CDR1 is MNHNY and CDR2 is SVGAGI (reference sequence). This CDR3 region has 14 residues. Trimming removed 4 bases from V and 6 bases from J; junction bases left unmatched: 5. For the CDR3, the DNA is TGTGCCAGCAGTTTGGCAGGGGGCGGTCAGCCCCAGCATTTT. This encodes CASSLAGGGQPQHF.

In its sample, this clone was seen a few times. This rearrangement joins TRBV18 to TRBJ1-1; 8 nucleotides align to TRBD1. This CDR3 contains 15 residues. J lost 3 bases, V lost 3 bases, and 6 bases had no gene match. Germline V gives CDR1 KGHSH, CDR2 LQKENI. For the CDR3, the DNA is TGTGCCAGCTCACCTCGGACAGGGACAGACACTGAAGCTTTCTTT. Amino acid sequence: CASSPRTGTDTEAFF.

This clone was seen more than once but under ten times. The gene calls are TRBV6-1 and TRBJ1-2; D is unresolved. Germline V gives CDR1 MNHNS, CDR2 SASEGT. V dropped 1 base and J dropped 4 bases, with 13 bases sitting between them. The CDR3 runs 15 residues. The CDR3 loop reads CASSEVGFDPYGYTF. The CDR3, as DNA: TGTGCCAGCAGTGAAGTGGGGTTTGATCCCTATGGCTACACCTTC.

This clone was detected only a few times. The gene calls are TRBV6-5 and TRBJ1-1; possible D gene TRBD1, 5 bases. The CDR3 length is 16 residues. The V and J ends lost 2 bases and 1 base respectively, with 14 bases between them. Looked up from germline, CDR1 is MNHEY and CDR2 is SVGAGI. The CDR3 bases are TGTGCCAGCAGTTACGGAGGGGAGGTAGGGAACACTGAAGCTTTCTTT. It specifies CASSYGGEVGNTEAFF.

The J gene is TRBJ1-2, the V gene TRBV15; D unresolved. The germline gives CDR1 LNHNV, CDR2 YYDKDF (reference sequence). Trimming cost V 0 bases and J 7 bases, with 12 bases left between them. The CDR3 sequence is 14 residues long. CDR3 loop: CATSREEGGIGYTF. For the CDR3, the DNA is TGTGCCACCAGCAGAGAAGAAGGCGGCATTGGCTACACCTTC.

J is TRBJ1-5 and V is TRBV27, with 7 positions matching TRBD1. The germline CDR1 and CDR2 sequences are MNHEY and SMNVEV (reference sequence). V gave up 5 bases and J gave up 2 bases; unmatched junction bases: 6. The CDR3 sequence is 15 residues long. The CDR3 is CASSQTGMGNQPQHF. The CDR3 nucleotides are TGTGCCAGCAGTCAGACAGGGATGGGCAATCAGCCCCAGCATTTT.

This sequence joins TRBV7-9 and TRBJ1-2; TRBD1 matches at 8 bases. Trimming cost V 7 bases and J 13 bases; bases outside gene matches: 11. The CDR3 has 12 residues. Germline V gene data show CDR1 as SEHNR and CDR2 as FQNEAQ (reference sequence). CDR3 sequence: CASIIAQGAATF. CDR3 bases: TGTGCCAGCATCATCGCTCAGGGGGCGGCCACCTTC.

The chain joins TRBV5-1 to TRBJ2-3; TRBD2 agrees at 7 bases. The CDR3 contains 15 residues. Germline CDR1 SGHRS, CDR2 YFSETQ. V lost 1 base to trimming and J lost 4 bases; unmatched junction nucleotides: 6. The CDR3 DNA is TGCGCCAGCAGCTTGCAGCGGGATCTTTCAGATACGCAGTATTTT. It translates to CASSLQRDLSDTQYF.

The chain employs TRBV29-1 and TRBJ2-3; D call uncertain. This CDR3 has 13 amino acids. Trimming pared 6 bases from V and 0 bases from J, leaving 10 bases between. Per germline, CDR1 SQVTM and CDR2 ANQGSEA. CDR3 protein: CSVLERSTDTQYF. The CDR3 coding sequence is TGCAGCGTACTGGAGCGAAGCACAGATACGCAGTATTTT.

This clone has just one count. The V and J genes are TRBV4-1 and TRBJ2-6, with D possibly being TRBD1 or TRBD2 (5 bases each). CDR3 length: 16 amino acids. The ends were cut back, 3 bases at V and 0 bases at J, with 9 bases in the middle. Germline-derived CDR1 and CDR2 are MGHRA and YSYEKL. This chain's CDR3 is CASSHRDGSGANVLTF. The CDR3 coding sequence is TGCGCCAGCAGCCATAGGGACGGCTCTGGGGCCAACGTCCTGACTTTC.

The table lists this clone with a few counts. Additional DNA sequences in this sample encode the identical CDR3. The chain couples TRBV11-2 to TRBJ2-7; 10 bases map to TRBD1. Germline assignment: CDR1 SGHAT and CDR2 FQNNGV. This CDR3 has 14 residues. V lost 3 bases and J lost 2; bases outside the gene matches: 1. The CDR3 DNA reads TGTGCCAGCAGCTTCGGGACAGGGGCCTACGAGCAGTACTTC. Its protein product is CASSFGTGAYEQYF.

The chain uses TRBV6-1 and TRBJ2-7; 7 nucleotides align to TRBD1. V shed 2 bases and J 3 bases; nucleotides not matched to a gene: 7. The CDR3 loop spans 15 amino acids. Germline CDR1 is MNHNS and CDR2 is SASEGT. CDR3 amino acids: CASSESRGQVYEQYF. In DNA, the CDR3 is TGTGCCAGCAGTGAATCAAGGGGGCAGGTCTACGAGCAGTACTTC.

The chain joins TRBV4-3 to TRBJ2-7; 10 bases align to TRBD2. The CDR3 is made up of 15 amino acids. CDR1 is LGHNA, CDR2 YSLEER, per germline. V gave up 2 bases and J gave up 2 bases; unmatched junction bases: 3. The chain's CDR3 is CASSQIAGGAYEQYF. The DNA of the CDR3 is TGCGCCAGCAGCCAAATAGCGGGAGGCGCCTACGAGCAGTACTTC.

This clone is a singleton in its sample. This chain connects TRBV2 to TRBJ1-4; 8 bases line up with TRBD1. CDR1 is SNHLY, CDR2 FYNNEI, per germline. This CDR3 spans 13 amino acids. V was pared by 10 bases and J by 8 bases, with 9 bases of the junction left unmatched. The CDR3 loop reads CATHDRGREKLFF. The CDR3 nucleotides read TGTGCCACCCATGACAGGGGAAGGGAAAAACTGTTTTTT.

V and J are TRBV28 and TRBJ2-1, with 8 bases that match TRBD1. Germline CDR1 MDHEN, CDR2 SYDVKM. With V trimmed by 6 bases and J by 7 bases, 11 bases remained unmatched. CDR3 length equals 15 residues. The DNA of the CDR3 is TGTGCCAGCAGGGTCCTACGGACAGGGAAAAATGAGCAGTTCTTC. It encodes CASRVLRTGKNEQFF.

The V and J genes are TRBV5-1 and TRBJ2-7; D might be TRBD2 (6 bases). The CDR3 loop spans 14 amino acids. Germline CDR1 is SGHRS and CDR2 is YFSETQ. V was trimmed by 4 bases and J by 6 bases, leaving 17 bases between them. CDR3 residues: CASSLGGPVSEQYF. Written as DNA, the CDR3 is TGCGCCAGCAGCCTAGGAGGGCCCGTTAGCGAGCAGTACTTC.

This clone appeared once. V usage is TRBV4-1 and J usage is TRBJ1-5; unclear D gene. The length of the CDR3 is 16 residues. Germline CDR1 MGHRA, CDR2 YSYEKL. The V end was cut by 4 bases, the J end by 0 bases, with 13 bases between. The DNA for the CDR3 is TGCGCCAGCAGCCTACCCGGGTGGCCTAGCAATCAGCCCCAGCATTTT. This gives the protein CASSLPGWPSNQPQHF.

The chain combines TRBV29-1 with TRBJ2-5, with TRBD1 matching 12 bases. The DNA end lines up better with TRBJ2-7; the J call may be wrong. CDR1 and CDR2 (germline): SQVTM, ANQGSEA. CDR3 length equals 16 residues. The CDR3 DNA is TGCAGCGTTGTTGGGGGACAGGGGGCTCTGGGAAACGAGCAGTACTTC. This gives the protein CSVVGGQGALGNEQYF.

CDR3 loop: CATSTAGTILFF. The CDR3 DNA sequence: TGTGCCACCAGCACAGCCGGGACTATACTGTTTTTT. The rearrangement uses TRBV15 and TRBJ1-4; D is perhaps TRBD1 (5 bases). Trimming removed 4 bases from V and 13 bases from J, with 13 bases in between. The CDR3 runs 12 residues. Germline values: CDR1 LNHNV, CDR2 YYDKDF (reference sequence).

The chain uses TRBV27 and TRBJ2-6; possibly TRBD2 for D (5 bases). Germline-derived CDR1 and CDR2 are MNHEY and SMNVEV (reference sequence). Trimming took 8 bases from V and 0 from J, leaving 11 bases between them. The CDR3 contains 15 residues. The CDR3 sequence: CASERRYSGANVLTF. For the CDR3, the DNA is TGTGCCAGCGAAAGGAGGTACTCTGGGGCCAACGTCCTGACTTTC.

The V and J genes are TRBV15 and TRBJ2-7; tentative D call: TRBD2 (5 bases). The CDR3 covers 15 residues. Germline V lookup: CDR1 LNHNV, CDR2 YYDKDF (reference sequence). Trimming removed 0 bases at V and 2 bases at J, with 11 bases between. The DNA of the CDR3 is TGTGCCACCAGCAGAGAAGCGGATACTACCTACGAGCAGTACTTC. It is translated as CATSREADTTYEQYF.

As regards this clone: The same CDR3 arises from other DNA sequences in this sample as well. The chain's CDR3 is CASSIAGMNTEAFF. In nucleotides, the CDR3 is TGTGCCAGTAGTATCGCGGGAATGAACACTGAAGCTTTCTTT. The J gene is TRBJ1-1, the V gene TRBV19; D is unclear. With 3 bases removed from V and 0 bases from J, the gap between germline ends came to 8 bases. The CDR3 contains 14 residues. Germline V lookup: CDR1 LNHDA, CDR2 SQIVND (reference sequence).

The chain joins TRBV4-1 to TRBJ2-3; no firm D call. Germline lookup yields CDR1 MGHRA and CDR2 YSYEKL. The CDR3 extends over 18 amino acids. V dropped 0 bases and J dropped 0 bases, with 16 bases sitting between them. The CDR3 DNA is TGCGCCAGCAGCCAAGATTTAAGCAGAGGCTATAGCACAGATACGCAGTATTTT. Protein: CASSQDLSRGYSTDTQYF.

Details on this clone: The same CDR3 arises from other DNA sequences in this sample as well. This sequence joins TRBV19 and TRBJ2-7; TRBD1 aligns across 7 bases. Per germline, CDR1 LNHDA and CDR2 SQIVND (reference sequence). Trimming cost V 5 bases and J 4 bases; bases outside gene matches: 8. CDR3 length: 14 residues. CDR3 amino acids: CASSPRQGGYEQYF. The CDR3 DNA reads TGTGCCAGTAGTCCCCGACAGGGCGGATACGAGCAGTACTTC.

This clone was recorded once. V and J are TRBV11-2 and TRBJ1-4; D uncertain. The V end lost 7 bases, the J end lost 8 bases, and 17 bases lay between the germline ends. CDR3 length equals 14 residues. Per the germline V gene, CDR1 is SGHAT and CDR2 is FQNNGV. The CDR3 sequence: CASTDGYSREKLFF. CDR3 DNA sequence: TGTGCCAGCACTGACGGATACTCCCGGGAAAAACTGTTTTTT.

The gene calls are TRBV5-6 and TRBJ2-1; D perhaps matches TRBD1 (6 bases). V was clipped by 4 bases and J by 10 bases, with 18 bases between them. Germline V gene sequence: CDR1 SGHDT, CDR2 YYEEEE. This CDR3 comprises 14 residues. The CDR3 region is CASSLQGPLQEQFF. The CDR3 region has the DNA TGTGCCAGCAGCCTCCAGGGGCCTCTCCAGGAGCAGTTCTTC.